This is a list of T cell receptor beta chains from one sample in a study of T cell responses to AZD1222 COVID-19 vaccine. Here immunoSEQ multiplex PCR was the method, and the copy in TCRdb shows in-frame clones only, minus some. The table includes fewer than 150,000 clones, 80% to 90% detected once. Material: peripheral blood, obtained 28 days after the second AZD1222 dose. These receptors all stem from an adult who received the AZD1222 COVID-19 vaccine. Both conserved end residues are part of each CDR3. Fields, in order: V gene, J gene, D gene, CDR3 length, CDR3 protein. A D gene is named only where the DNA matches it firmly.

TRBV6-5	TRBJ2-1	NA	14	CASSLRGSYNEQFF
TRBV5-5	TRBJ2-5	TRBD1	16	CASSFGTGILMETQYF
TRBV2	TRBJ1-5	NA	14	CASKDRGRLQPQHF
TRBV2	TRBJ2-1	TRBD1	16	CASSYPPGQGSNEQFF
TRBV25-1	TRBJ1-3	NA	14	CASRDNYSGNTIYF
TRBV7-9	TRBJ1-4	NA	15	CASSLERDPGEKLFF
TRBV27	TRBJ2-3	TRBD2	16	CASSLLAGGVTDTQYF
TRBV5-1	TRBJ2-7	TRBD2	13	CASGEGRTYEQYF
TRBV5-1	TRBJ1-1	NA	13	CASSSSGETEAFF
TRBV9	TRBJ1-3	TRBD1	14	CASSARGLGNTIYF
TRBV7-2	TRBJ2-7	NA	16	CASSLTGAGNTYEQYF
TRBV29-1	TRBJ2-7	TRBD1	13	CSVLGTGGNEQYF
TRBV7-8	TRBJ1-5	NA	16	CASSLGGPGRRQPQHF
TRBV30	TRBJ1-4	NA	14	CACSRGSGLEKLFF
TRBV6-1	TRBJ2-7	NA	14	CASSDRDTSYEQYF
TRBV15	TRBJ1-2	NA	13	CATSSVFDYGYTF
TRBV7-2	TRBJ1-1	NA	14	CASSLAGDGTEAFF
TRBV6-2/TRBV6-3	TRBJ1-6	NA	14	CASSYIQGSSPLHF
TRBV30	TRBJ1-2	NA	12	CAWSVGGYGYTF
TRBV6-5	TRBJ2-7	NA	14	CASSYSRQTYEQYF
TRBV6-5	TRBJ1-2	NA	16	CASSYAFMGTGRGYTF
TRBV18	TRBJ2-1	NA	14	CASSPGLVYNEQFF
TRBV18	TRBJ1-2	NA	17	CASSPSGHRGSNYGYTF
TRBV6-5	TRBJ2-1	TRBD1	13	CATLDRVGNEQFF
TRBV6-5	TRBJ1-6	NA	14	CASSIGGDNSPLHF
TRBV3-1/TRBV3-2	TRBJ2-1	NA	17	CASSQDFYGGAGDEQFF
TRBV9	TRBJ2-1	NA	17	CASSEGGGVGIYNEQFF
TRBV12-3/TRBV12-4	TRBJ1-5	NA	13	CASAMGYNQPQHF
TRBV4-2	TRBJ1-2	NA	15	CASSQEQGVNYGYTF
TRBV19	TRBJ1-1	TRBD1	14	CASSIDRDNTEAFF
TRBV15	TRBJ1-4	TRBD1	14	CATSKGQDFEKLFF
TRBV5-1	TRBJ1-4	NA	16	CASSRQWSATNEKLFF
TRBV7-2	TRBJ1-1	NA	14	CASSPGTVNAEAFF
TRBV6-5	TRBJ2-7	NA	15	CASSYSGREAYEQYF
TRBV18	TRBJ2-1	NA	16	CASSPWGPRGYNEQFF
TRBV14	TRBJ1-1	NA	16	CASSQGHSVGNTEAFF
TRBV5-4	TRBJ2-2	NA	15	CASSLWTGNTGELFF
TRBV11-2	TRBJ1-1	TRBD1	14	CASSIRGLNTEAFF
TRBV27	TRBJ1-5	NA	17	CASSLSDPLPLNQPQHF
TRBV4-2	TRBJ1-5	TRBD1	13	CASSQDRGQPQHF
TRBV6-2/TRBV6-3	TRBJ2-2	NA	16	CASSTLGERGTGELFF
TRBV4-1	TRBJ1-1	NA	13	CASSLGSNTEAFF
TRBV10-2	TRBJ2-1	TRBD2	15	CASSEIASGYNEQFF
TRBV4-2	TRBJ2-7	TRBD2	16	CASSQVSLAGVAEQYF
TRBV11-1	TRBJ1-1	NA	13	CASSFMGDTEAFF
TRBV6-2/TRBV6-3	TRBJ2-5	TRBD2	16	CASIPGLAGLQETQYF
TRBV5-6	TRBJ2-7	TRBD1	14	CASSLGTGVKEQYF
TRBV7-9	TRBJ1-4	TRBD1	15	CASSYGQGGNEKLFF
TRBV5-1	TRBJ1-2	NA	15	CASSLEGSGGYGYTF
TRBV4-1	TRBJ2-1	TRBD2	17	CASSHSSGGAKWNEQFF
TRBV6-5	TRBJ1-2	NA	15	CASSYSSGSNYGYTF